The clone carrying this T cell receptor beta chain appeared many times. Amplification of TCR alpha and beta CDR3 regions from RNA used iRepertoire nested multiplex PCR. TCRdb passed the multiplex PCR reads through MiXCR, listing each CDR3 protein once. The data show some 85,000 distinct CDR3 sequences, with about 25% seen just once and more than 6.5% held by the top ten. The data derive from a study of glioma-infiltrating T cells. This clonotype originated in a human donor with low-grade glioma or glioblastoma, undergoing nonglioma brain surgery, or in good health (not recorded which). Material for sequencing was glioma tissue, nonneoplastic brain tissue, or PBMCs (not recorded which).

The DNA of the CDR3 is TGTGCCAGCAGTGAAGGGTCAGGGGGCTTCTATGAGCAGTTCTTC. It yields the protein CASSEGSGGFYEQFF. The chain has TRBV6-1 and TRBJ2-1; 8 bases line up with TRBD1. CDR3 length: 15 residues. Germline assignment: CDR1 MNHNS and CDR2 SASEGT. The V and J ends lost 1 base and 8 bases, in that order; junction bases with no gene match: 7.